This TCR beta chain was observed in a study of blood T cells in healthy people across ages. With regard to this clonotype: Its antigen remains unidentified.

The CDR3 totals 13 residues. Looked up from germline, CDR1 is LNHNV and CDR2 is YYDKDF (reference sequence). V lost 4 bases, J lost 2 bases, and 9 bases lay in between. Then a second PCR, running roughly 6 to 12 cycles, was carried out with a sample-barcoded 5' primer and a J-beta primer mix. TCRdb processed the 5' RACE reads anew with MiXCR; each CDR3 protein has one entry. There are over 500,000 distinct CDR3 sequences in the sample; around 27% occur only once, and approximately 3.6% lies in the top ten. Overall study results and limits: TCR beta diversity per million T cells fell roughly linearly with age. A conclusive naive versus antigen-experienced comparison was prevented by the unsorted PBMCs.

These records were also assigned to another study, of T cells of mothers and their children. From that study: Over 8 million TCR beta CDR3 reads were obtained from each mother, and approximately 3 million from each child.

Material: blood. The receptor was derived from a boy between 2 and 10 years old in good health. This chain links TRBV15 with TRBJ2-7; D gene ambiguous. This CDR3 reads CATSILRAYEQYF. CDR3 nucleotide sequence: TGTGCCACCAGCATCCTAAGGGCCTACGAGCAGTACTTC.